A single sample gave rise to the 4 T cell receptor beta chains below, sequenced in a study of kidney transplant recipient with SARS-CoV-2 infection. From the reads, TCRdb called clonotypes with MiXCR, one entry per CDR3 protein. The sample holds under 250,000 distinct CDR3 sequences, under 30% seen once. The sequencing here drew on a blood sample, taken at baseline and between days 110 and 120 from a kidney transplant recipient. All receptors come from a young adult male patient who had COVID-19 and was a kidney transplant recipient. Some T cells may be transferred from the graft donor.

The table lists this clonotype with a few counts. This chain links TRBV24-1 with TRBJ2-2; the D is unclear. The CDR3 is 14 residues long. CDR1 is KGHDR, CDR2 SFDVKD, per germline. V lost 5 bases and J lost 6, with 12 bases in between. CDR3 amino acids: CATSGPNTPGELFF. The CDR3 DNA follows: TGTGCCACCAGTGGGCCAAATACACCCGGGGAGCTGTTTTTT.

The chain joins TRBV3-1 to TRBJ2-5; D remains unclear. CDR1 and CDR2 from the germline V gene are LGHDT and YNNKEL (reference sequence). This CDR3 is 17 amino acids long. V gave up 4 bases and J gave up 5 bases, with 23 bases separating them. CDR3 sequence reads: CASSRVHPISFSETQYF. For the CDR3, the DNA is TGTGCCAGCAGCCGCGTCCATCCCATTTCTTTCTCTGAGACCCAGTACTTC.

There are many counts of this clonotype. This chain joins TRBV19 and TRBJ1-1, with D possibly being TRBD1 (6 bases). The length of the CDR3 is 15 residues. Germline V lookup: CDR1 LNHDA, CDR2 SQIVND (reference sequence). Deletions cut 4 bases from V and 0 bases from J, with 12 bases between. The CDR3 DNA is TGTGCCAGTAGTACCGCGACAGGATTGAACACTGAAGCTTTCTTT. Its translation: CASSTATGLNTEAFF.

On this clonotype: This sequence may be a read error, since a much larger clone differs from it by one base. The chain combines TRBV4-2 with TRBJ1-1; 7 nucleotides align to TRBD1. Germline V gives CDR1 LGHNA, CDR2 YNFKEQ. The CDR3 loop spans 14 amino acids. V shed 8 bases, J shed 7 bases, and the junction held 13 bases outside the gene matches. The DNA for the CDR3 is TGTGCCAGCGGCCGAGGTGGAACAGGGGATGAAGCTTTCTTT. As protein: CASGRGGTGDEAFF.